This TCR beta chain was sequenced in a study of neoadjuvant anti-PD-1 for oral cavity cancer. With 11 bases removed from V and 0 bases from J, the gap between germline ends came to 11 bases. This CDR3 comprises 13 residues. CDR1 is SNHLY, CDR2 FYNNEI, per germline. Assay used: immunoSEQ multiplex PCR; TCRdb lists only in-frame clones, some missing. The sample contains fewer than 90,000 clones, around 83% of which appear only once. Time point given: after neoadjuvant nivolumab, at surgical resection. This clonotype was sampled from a person aged 40 to 85 with oral cavity squamous cell carcinoma. The specimen comprised PBMCs, sampled after nivolumab (anti-PD-1) treatment. The chain carries TRBV2 and TRBJ1-3, with D perhaps TRBD1 (5 bases). The DNA for the CDR3 is TGTGCCGGGGCCCCTCCCTCTGGAAACACCATATATTTT. Its protein product is CAGAPPSGNTIYF.